Following are 4 T cell receptor beta chains from one sample sequenced in a study of blood T cells in healthy people across ages. Then a second PCR, running about 7 to 11 cycles, was carried out with a sample-barcoded 5' primer and a J-beta primer mix. TCRdb fed the 5' RACE reads into MiXCR, producing one record per CDR3 protein. The table has about 640,000 distinct CDR3 sequences, 58% seen once. Specimen: blood. The source is a man between 60 and 75 years old in good health.

This rearrangement joins TRBV9 to TRBJ1-1; no firm D call. This CDR3 spans 11 amino acids. Germline V lookup: CDR1 SGDLS, CDR2 YYNGEE. Deletions cut 0 bases from V and 6 bases from J, with 3 bases between. For the CDR3, the DNA is TGTGCCAGCAGCGTAGAGGCTGAAGCTTTCTTT. It encodes CASSVEAEAFF.

This clonotype was detected a few times. The chain couples TRBV2 to TRBJ1-2, with TRBD1 identical over 8 bases. In germline, CDR1 is SNHLY, CDR2 FYNNEI. V dropped 3 bases and J dropped 5; count of bases not matched to a gene: 2. The CDR3 has 13 amino acids. CDR3 coding DNA: TGTGCCAGCAGTGAGGACAGGGATTATGGCTACACCTTC. Protein product: CASSEDRDYGYTF.

The chain links TRBV6-5 to TRBJ2-7, with D possibly called TRBD1 or TRBD2 (6 bases each). The J call is doubtful: the DNA matches TRBJ2-4 better. The length of the CDR3 is 15 residues. Looked up from germline, CDR1 is MNHEY and CDR2 is SVGAGI. The CDR3 protein is CASSYSVGEGGIQYF. The CDR3 DNA sequence: TGTGCCAGCAGTTACAGTGTCGGCGAGGGGGGCATTCAGTACTTC.

The rearrangement joins TRBV5-1 to TRBJ2-5; perhaps TRBD2 as D (6 bases). This CDR3 spans 12 amino acids. V shed 0 bases and J shed 9 bases, with 9 bases lying between them. Germline V gives CDR1 SGHRS, CDR2 YFSETQ. CDR3 DNA sequence: TGCGCCAGCAGCTTGGCCGGGGAGGCCCAGTACTTC. Protein product: CASSLAGEAQYF.